This TCR beta chain was profiled in a study of blood T cell repertoires in COVID-19 (dated by TCRdb to 2020 to 2021). Notes on the research overall: Samples from collaborators originated in the United States, Italy and Spain and spanned both the acute and convalescent phases of COVID-19. The material from the prospective study consisted of cDNA or gDNA derived from T cells, B-cell-depleted T cells, or PBMCs. The dataset comprised deeply sampled blood TCRbeta repertoires from subjects exposed to, actively infected with, or recovered from COVID-19. The repertoires were released in a freely available public database meant as a resource for research on the immune response to SARS-CoV-2. The samples were drawn from the first 160 participants of the ongoing ImmuneRACE study and from 950 to 1,500 subjects provided by 6 global collaborators. A de-identified subject ID, COVID-19 status, age in years and sex were almost always included in the sample metadata. Where HLA class I and class II types were available, the types were taken from metadata supplied by the sample provider, not from assay-based typing.

The CDR3 runs 16 amino acids, cysteine and phenylalanine included. Left in the record is the CDR3 DNA by itself, 48 bases read in frame from the first base. Clipping removes 2 bases from V and 4 bases from J, with 8 as the unmatched junction base count. According to the germline V gene, CDR1 reads KGHSH and CDR2 reads LQKENI. Comment on this clone: The antigen this receptor binds is unknown. Within one base of it there is no much larger clone, and no base qualities were kept.

At one collaborating source in Seattle, patients were enrolled during active infection and were followed longitudinally through the course of disease. Each collaborating institution followed its own protocols to collect whole blood in K2EDTA tubes. Collaborator samples were shipped for TCRbeta analysis as frozen whole blood, isolated PBMCs, or DNA extracted from either sample type. Beyond this particular receptor, the publication reports: Clinical and demographic metadata were provided uncurated, with the amount varying by source and participant.

The immunoSEQ Assay, a bias-controlled multiplex PCR, was used to amplify TCRbeta CDR3 regions from genomic DNA. The paper's data handling went like this. Within the assay, amplification of reference gene primers was used to estimate how many nucleated cells each sample contained. To quantify the absolute abundance of each unique TCRbeta CDR3 rearrangement, sequence reads were collapsed and filtered. For each sample, productive Simpson clonality was calculated as the square root of Simpson's diversity index across productive rearrangements. The table was pulled from immuneACCESS by TCRdb, which kept in-frame rearrangements only. Such tables lose some clones; where checked, under half of the loss comes from unresolved V genes, and the rest has no known cause. V and J calls and clone size are copied from that table; D and trimming were computed from the DNA. The table for this sample lists roughly 500,000 clones; 75% to 90% of them were counted only once. 0.8% to 0.9% of the sample is taken by the ten largest.

Sequences were obtained from peripheral blood. The rearrangement joined TRBV18 to TRBJ1-1; TRBD1 agrees with 9 junctional bases. The sequence came from a man between 18 and 35 years old with COVID-19, enrolled during active disease. DNA sequence: TGTGCCAGCTCACCATCGGGGACAGGGAAGGGCACTGAAGCTTTCTTT. Its amino acids are CASSPSGTGKGTEAFF. The CDR3, completed at both ends by the reference TRBV18 and TRBJ1-1 genes, gives the full variable domain NAGVMQNPRHLVRRRGQEARLRCSPMKGHSHVYWYRQLPEEGLKFMVYLQKENIIDESGMPKERFSAEFPKEGPSILRIQQVVRGDSAAYFCASSPSGTGKGTEAFFGQGTRLTVV.